This entry is about one T cell receptor (beta chain). The entry originates in a study of regulatory T cells in long-lasting Graves disease. V dropped 7 bases and J dropped 6; count of bases not matched to a gene: 12. This CDR3 contains 16 residues. CDR1 SEHNR and CDR2 FQNEAQ come from the germline V gene (reference sequence). For TCR beta, libraries came from iRepertoire HTBI primers and Arm-PCR of CDR3 regions. TCRdb passed the multiplex PCR reads through MiXCR, listing each CDR3 protein once. Seen here are hundreds of thousands of distinct CDR3 sequences, 13% observed once, and the top ten hold 8% to 10%. This sample's time point: newly diagnosed GD, antithyroid drugs for less than 3 months. With RNA extracted from PBMCs as input, the TCR library was made. The same data also contributed to another study, on T cells in Graves' hyperthyroidism and ophthalmopathy.

This receptor was obtained from a man under 40 with Graves disease. The chain joins TRBV7-9 to TRBJ2-2; 9 bases line up with TRBD1. Sequenced here: peripheral blood mononuclear cells (PBMCs), sampled at new diagnosis, from a patient treated with antithyroid drugs. Written as DNA, the CDR3 is TGTGCCAGCACCCTCACGGGACAGGGAATGTCCGGGGAGCTGTTTTTT. Its protein product is CASTLTGQGMSGELFF.